This T cell receptor (beta chain) was retrieved from a study of beta chain features in type 1 diabetes. Findings and limits, study-wide: Shorter TCRB CDR3s, moderately but significantly so, were found in Type 1 diabetes patients in all four CD4+ subsets.

The investigators reverse transcribed all of the isolated RNA, so they sequenced expressed TCRB transcripts. The table came from immunoSEQ multiplex PCR; TCRdb's copy has only in-frame clones and leaves some out. The sample consists of 50,000 to 55,000 clones, 55% to 75% of them appearing once. As to this clone: The antigen is unknown.

This TCR was sampled from a woman under 40 with type 1 diabetes. The sequencing sample was made of stem cell memory CD4+ T cells from blood.

Here the CDR3 DNA reads TGTGCCAGCAGCTCGATGGCTAATACAGATTCCGATGGTAACACTGAAGCTTTCTTT. The encoded protein is CASSSMANTDSDGNTEAFF. J is TRBJ1-1 and V is TRBV21-1; TRBD1, the D gene given by the table, was not confirmed from the DNA. TRBV21-1 is deemed a pseudogene. The CDR3 is 19 residues long.